The clone carrying this T cell receptor beta chain occurred many times. Its cognate antigen is unknown. The V end lost 2 bases, the J end lost 1 base, and 11 bases lay between the germline ends. CDR3 size: 15 residues. The germline V gene encodes CDR1 SNHLY and CDR2 FYNNEI. Enrolled ophthalmopathy patients presented with a Clinical Activity Score of at least 3, a NOSPECS grade of at least 4, and disease duration under 3 months. This entry is derived from a study of T cells in Graves' hyperthyroidism and ophthalmopathy. General study results and limits: Most expanded thyroid clonotypes above 0.001 recurred in blood.

Amplification targeted TCR beta CDR3 regions from RNA transcripts. TCR CDR3 regions were first amplified by RT-PCR with HTBI primers. TCRdb analysed the multiplex PCR reads with MiXCR anew, one entry per CDR3 protein. The sample holds about 270,000 distinct CDR3 sequences, approximately 23% seen once. This rearrangement joins TRBV2 to TRBJ1-1; D is possibly TRBD1 (6 bases). What was sequenced was blood. This clonotype was sampled from a woman between 40 and 55 years old with Graves' ophthalmopathy. CDR3 loop: CASSELGGQNTEAFF. The DNA of the CDR3 is TGTGCCAGCAGTGAACTTGGGGGCCAGAACACTGAAGCTTTCTTT.